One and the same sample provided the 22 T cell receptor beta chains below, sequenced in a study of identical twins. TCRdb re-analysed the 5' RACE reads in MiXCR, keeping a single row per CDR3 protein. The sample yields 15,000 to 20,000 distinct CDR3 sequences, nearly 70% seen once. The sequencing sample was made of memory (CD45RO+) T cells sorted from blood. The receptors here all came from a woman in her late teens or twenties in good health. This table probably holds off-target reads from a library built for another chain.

CDR3 coding DNA: TGTGCCAGCAGCTTATCAGGGAGCACCGGGGAGCTGTTTTTT. Its translation: CASSLSGSTGELFF. The chain carries TRBV7-9 and TRBJ2-2; D may match TRBD1 or TRBD2 (5 bases each). Trimming removed 2 bases from V and 4 bases from J, with 8 bases in between. Looked up from germline, CDR1 is SEHNR and CDR2 is FQNEAQ (reference sequence). The CDR3 runs 14 residues. Full variable domain (outside the CDR3, taken from reference TRBV7-9 and TRBJ2-2): DTGVSQNPRHKITKRGQNVTFRCDPISEHNRLYWYRQTLGQGPEFLTYFQNEAQLEKSRLLSDRFSAERPKGSFSTLEIQRTEQGDSAMYLCASSLSGSTGELFFGEGSRLTVL.

CDR3 protein: CASSSGLAGGPGNEQFF. The CDR3 DNA reads TGTGCCAGCAGTTCCGGACTAGCGGGAGGGCCAGGCAATGAGCAGTTCTTC. V and J are TRBV12-3 or TRBV12-4 and TRBJ2-1, with TRBD2 identical over 15 bases. CDR3 length: 17 residues. The V segment lost 4 bases and the J segment 6 bases; nucleotides outside the gene matches: 7.

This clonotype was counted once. DNA of the CDR3: TGTGCCAGCTCACCACCGAGCACAGATACGCAGTATTTT. It encodes CASSPPSTDTQYF. The chain couples TRBV18 to TRBJ2-3; D is undetermined. The CDR3 runs 13 residues. The V end lost 0 bases, the J end lost 0 bases, and 1 base lay between the germline ends. The germline CDR1 and CDR2 sequences are KGHSH and LQKENI.

CDR3 in amino acids: CASSPQSTDTQYF. CDR3 bases: TGTGCCAGCTCACCACAGTCCACAGATACGCAGTATTTT. V gene TRBV18 combines with J gene TRBJ2-3; D ambiguous. Trimming left V 1 base short and J 2 bases short, with 4 bases between. Germline V lookup: CDR1 KGHSH, CDR2 LQKENI. The CDR3 totals 13 residues.

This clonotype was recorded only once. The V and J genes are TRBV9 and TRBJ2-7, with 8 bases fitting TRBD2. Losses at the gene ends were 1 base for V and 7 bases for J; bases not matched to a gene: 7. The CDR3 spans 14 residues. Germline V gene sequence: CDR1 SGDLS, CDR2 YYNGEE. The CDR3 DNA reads TGTGCCAGCAGCGTATTAAGCGGGAGTGGTGAGCAGTACTTC. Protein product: CASSVLSGSGEQYF.

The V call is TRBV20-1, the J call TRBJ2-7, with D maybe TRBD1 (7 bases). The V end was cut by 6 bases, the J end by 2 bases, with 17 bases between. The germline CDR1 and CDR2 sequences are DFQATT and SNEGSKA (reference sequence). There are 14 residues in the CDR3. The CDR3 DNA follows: TGCAGTGCCTCAGGGGGGCGGGGAACCTACGAGCAGTACTTC. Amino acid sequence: CSASGGRGTYEQYF.

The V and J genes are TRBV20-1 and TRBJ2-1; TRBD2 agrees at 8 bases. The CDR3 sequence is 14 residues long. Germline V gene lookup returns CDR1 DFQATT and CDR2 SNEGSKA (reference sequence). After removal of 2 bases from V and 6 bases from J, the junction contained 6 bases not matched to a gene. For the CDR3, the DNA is TGCAGTGCTAGATCCGCGGGAGGCCGCAATGAGCAGTTCTTC. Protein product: CSARSAGGRNEQFF.

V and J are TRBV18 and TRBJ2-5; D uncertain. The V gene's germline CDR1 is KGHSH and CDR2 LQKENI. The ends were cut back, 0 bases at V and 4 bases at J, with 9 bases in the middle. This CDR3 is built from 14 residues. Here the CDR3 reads CASSPPPVPETQYF. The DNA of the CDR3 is TGTGCCAGCTCACCACCTCCAGTACCAGAGACCCAGTACTTC. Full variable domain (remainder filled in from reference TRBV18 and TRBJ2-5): NAGVMQNPRHLVRRRGQEARLRCSPMKGHSHVYWYRQLPEEGLKFMVYLQKENIIDESGMPKERFSAEFPKEGPSILRIQQVVRGDSAAYFCASSPPPVPETQYFGPGTRLLVL.

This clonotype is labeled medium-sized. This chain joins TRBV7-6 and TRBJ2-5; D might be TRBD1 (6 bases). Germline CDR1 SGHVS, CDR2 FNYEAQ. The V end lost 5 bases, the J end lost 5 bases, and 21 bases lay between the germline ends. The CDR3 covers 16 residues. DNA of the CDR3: TGTGCCAGCAGCAAACGCCGACAGGTATCTGGGGAGACCCAGTACTTC. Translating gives CASSKRRQVSGETQYF. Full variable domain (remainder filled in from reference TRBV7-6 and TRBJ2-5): GAGVSQSPRYKVTKRGQDVALRCDPISGHVSLYWYRQALGQGPEFLTYFNYEAQQDKSGLPNDRFSAERPEGSISTLTIQRTEQRDSAMYRCASSKRRQVSGETQYFGPGTRLLVL.

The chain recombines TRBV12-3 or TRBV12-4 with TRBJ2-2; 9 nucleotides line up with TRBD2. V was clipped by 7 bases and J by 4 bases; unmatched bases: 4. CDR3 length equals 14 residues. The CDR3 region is CASTRTSATGELFF. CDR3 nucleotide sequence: TGTGCCAGCACCCGGACTAGCGCCACCGGGGAGCTGTTTTTT.

The CDR3 loop is CSVARGETQYF. The CDR3 DNA is TGCAGCGTAGCGCGAGGGGAGACCCAGTACTTC. This sequence joins TRBV29-1 and TRBJ2-5; tentative D call: TRBD2 (5 bases). Germline lookup yields CDR1 SQVTM and CDR2 ANQGSEA. V lost 6 bases and J 5 bases, leaving 10 bases between the germline ends. The CDR3 loop spans 11 amino acids.

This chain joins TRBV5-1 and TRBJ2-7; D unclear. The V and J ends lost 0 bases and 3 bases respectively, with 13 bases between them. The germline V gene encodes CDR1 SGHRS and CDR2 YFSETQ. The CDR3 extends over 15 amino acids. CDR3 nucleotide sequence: TGCGCCAGCAGCTTGGATTCCCAAATTTTCTACGAGCAGTACTTC. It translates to CASSLDSQIFYEQYF.

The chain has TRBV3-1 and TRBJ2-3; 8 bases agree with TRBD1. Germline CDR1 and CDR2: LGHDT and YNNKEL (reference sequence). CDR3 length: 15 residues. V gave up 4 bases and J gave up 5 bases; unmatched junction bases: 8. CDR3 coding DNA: TGTGCCAGCAGCCGCGCCCCCAGGGGGCGAGATACGCAGTATTTT. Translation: CASSRAPRGRDTQYF.

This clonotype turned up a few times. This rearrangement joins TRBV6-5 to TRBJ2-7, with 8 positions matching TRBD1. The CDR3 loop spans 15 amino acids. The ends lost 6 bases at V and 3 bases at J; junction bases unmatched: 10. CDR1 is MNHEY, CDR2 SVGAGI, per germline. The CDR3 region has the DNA TGTGCCAGCAGCTCCTCCGGGACAGGCCTCTACGAGCAGTACTTC. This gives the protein CASSSSGTGLYEQYF.

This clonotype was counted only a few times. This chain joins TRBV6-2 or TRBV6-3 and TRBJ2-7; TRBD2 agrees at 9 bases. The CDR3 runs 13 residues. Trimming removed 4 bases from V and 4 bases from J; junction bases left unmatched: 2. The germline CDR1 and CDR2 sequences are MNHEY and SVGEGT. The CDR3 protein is CASSFSGSYEQYF. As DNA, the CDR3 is TGTGCCAGCAGTTTTAGCGGGAGTTACGAGCAGTACTTC.

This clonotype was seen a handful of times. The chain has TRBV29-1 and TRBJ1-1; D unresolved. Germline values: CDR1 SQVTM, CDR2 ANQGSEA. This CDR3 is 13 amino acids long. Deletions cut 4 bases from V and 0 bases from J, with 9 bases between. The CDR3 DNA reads TGCAGCGTTGGGTTACGGATGAACACTGAAGCTTTCTTT. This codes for CSVGLRMNTEAFF.

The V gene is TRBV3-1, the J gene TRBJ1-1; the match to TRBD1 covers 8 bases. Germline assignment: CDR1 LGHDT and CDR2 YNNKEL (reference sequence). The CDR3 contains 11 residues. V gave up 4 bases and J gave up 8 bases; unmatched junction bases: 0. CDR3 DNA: TGTGCCAGCAGCCGGACAGGGGAAGCTTTCTTT. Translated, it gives CASSRTGEAFF.

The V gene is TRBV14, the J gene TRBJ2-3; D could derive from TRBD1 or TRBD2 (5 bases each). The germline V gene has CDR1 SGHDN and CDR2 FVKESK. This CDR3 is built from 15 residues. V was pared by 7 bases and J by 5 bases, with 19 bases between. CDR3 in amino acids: CASTRGPGLRDTQYF. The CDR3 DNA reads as TGTGCCAGCACCCGGGGACCGGGGTTAAGAGATACGCAGTATTTT.

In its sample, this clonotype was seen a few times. Here the CDR3 DNA reads TGCAGCGTCCTAGCTCCTACAGATACGCAGTATTTT. The encoded protein is CSVLAPTDTQYF. This chain links TRBV29-1 with TRBJ2-3, with D possibly being TRBD2 (5 bases). Trimming stripped 6 bases from V and 3 bases from J, with 10 bases between. The germline V gene has CDR1 SQVTM and CDR2 ANQGSEA. The CDR3 loop spans 12 amino acids.

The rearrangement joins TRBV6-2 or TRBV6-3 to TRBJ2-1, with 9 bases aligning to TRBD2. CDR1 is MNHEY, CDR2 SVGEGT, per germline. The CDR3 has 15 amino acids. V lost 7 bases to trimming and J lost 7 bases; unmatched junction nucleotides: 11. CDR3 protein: CASTSSGRSVNEQFF. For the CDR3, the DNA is TGTGCCAGCACCTCGAGCGGGAGGAGTGTGAATGAGCAGTTCTTC.

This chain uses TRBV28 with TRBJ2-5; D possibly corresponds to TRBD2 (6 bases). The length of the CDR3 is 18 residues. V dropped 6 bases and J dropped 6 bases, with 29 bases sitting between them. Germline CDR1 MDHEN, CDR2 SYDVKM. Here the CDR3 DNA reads TGTGCCAGCAGCACTGGAAGATTTAGCGGAGAGGGCTGGAAGACCCAGTACTTC. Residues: CASSTGRFSGEGWKTQYF.

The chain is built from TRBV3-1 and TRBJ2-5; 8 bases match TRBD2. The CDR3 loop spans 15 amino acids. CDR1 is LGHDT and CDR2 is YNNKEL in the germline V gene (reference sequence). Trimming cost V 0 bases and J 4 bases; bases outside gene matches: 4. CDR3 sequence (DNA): TGTGCCAGCAGCCAAGAGGGACTAGTACGAGAGACCCAGTACTTC. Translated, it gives CASSQEGLVRETQYF.